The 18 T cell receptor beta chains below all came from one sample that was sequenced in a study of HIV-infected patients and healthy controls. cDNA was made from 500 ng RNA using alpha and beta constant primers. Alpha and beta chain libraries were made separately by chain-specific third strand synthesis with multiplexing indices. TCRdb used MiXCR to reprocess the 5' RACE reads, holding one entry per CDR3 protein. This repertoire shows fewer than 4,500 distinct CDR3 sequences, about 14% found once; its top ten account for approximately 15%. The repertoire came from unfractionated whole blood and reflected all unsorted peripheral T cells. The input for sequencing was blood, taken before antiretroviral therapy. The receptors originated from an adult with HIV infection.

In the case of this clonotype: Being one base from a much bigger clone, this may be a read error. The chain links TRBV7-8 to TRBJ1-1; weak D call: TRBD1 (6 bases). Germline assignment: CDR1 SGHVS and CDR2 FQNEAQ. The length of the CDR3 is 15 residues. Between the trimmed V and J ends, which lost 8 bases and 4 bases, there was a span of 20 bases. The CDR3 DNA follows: TGTGCCAGCTACTTAGGGGGGGGGTCGAGCACTGAAGCTTTCTTT. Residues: CASYLGGGSSTEAFF.

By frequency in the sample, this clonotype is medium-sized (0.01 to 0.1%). The CDR3 nucleotides are TGTGCCAGCAGCAACCAGGGGGGCACTGAAGCTTTCTTT. Encoded protein: CASSNQGGTEAFF. The rearrangement joins TRBV11-2 to TRBJ1-1; 7 bases are shared with TRBD1. CDR1 is SGHAT and CDR2 is FQNNGV in the germline V gene. There are 13 residues in the CDR3. V gave up 5 bases and J gave up 4 bases; unmatched junction bases: 4.

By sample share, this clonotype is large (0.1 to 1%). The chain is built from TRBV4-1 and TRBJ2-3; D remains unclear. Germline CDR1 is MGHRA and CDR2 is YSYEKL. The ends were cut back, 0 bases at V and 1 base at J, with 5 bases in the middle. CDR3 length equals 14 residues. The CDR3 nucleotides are TGCGCCAGCAGCCAAGATGTTGGCACAGATACGCAGTATTTT. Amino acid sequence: CASSQDVGTDTQYF.

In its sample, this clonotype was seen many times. The CDR3 region is CASSPPTGANQPQHF. The CDR3 DNA reads as TGTGCCAGCTCACCTCCGACAGGGGCAAATCAGCCCCAGCATTTT. The genes are TRBV18 and TRBJ1-5, with TRBD1 identical over 8 bases. Germline lookup yields CDR1 KGHSH and CDR2 LQKENI. The length of the CDR3 is 15 residues. Trimming took 3 bases from V and 4 from J; bases not matched to a gene: 5.

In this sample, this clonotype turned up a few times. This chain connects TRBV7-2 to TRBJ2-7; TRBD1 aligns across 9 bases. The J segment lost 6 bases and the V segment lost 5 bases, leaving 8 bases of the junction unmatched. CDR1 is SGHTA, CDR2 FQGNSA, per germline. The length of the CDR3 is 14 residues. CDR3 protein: CASSPRDRVPEQYF. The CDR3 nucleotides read TGTGCCAGCAGCCCCCGGGACAGGGTTCCCGAGCAGTACTTC.

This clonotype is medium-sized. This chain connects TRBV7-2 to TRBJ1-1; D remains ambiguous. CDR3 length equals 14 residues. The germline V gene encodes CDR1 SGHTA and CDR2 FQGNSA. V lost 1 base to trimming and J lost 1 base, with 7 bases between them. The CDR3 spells CASSLGPANTEAFF. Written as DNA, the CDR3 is TGTGCCAGCAGCTTAGGACCGGCGAACACTGAAGCTTTCTTT.

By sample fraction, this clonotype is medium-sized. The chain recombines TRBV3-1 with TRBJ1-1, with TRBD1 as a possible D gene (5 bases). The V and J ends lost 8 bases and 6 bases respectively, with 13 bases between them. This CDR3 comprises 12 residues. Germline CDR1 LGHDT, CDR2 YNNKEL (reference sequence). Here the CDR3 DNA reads TGTGCCAGCGGTCAGGCGGGGGCTGAAGCTTTCTTT. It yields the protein CASGQAGAEAFF.

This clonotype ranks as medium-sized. DNA of the CDR3: TGTGCCACCAGTGATCCGCATGTAAACAGGGTACGAAGCTACACCTTC. Residues: CATSDPHVNRVRSYTF. The chain uses TRBV24-1 and TRBJ1-2, with D perhaps TRBD1 (6 bases). CDR3 length: 16 residues. Trimming pared 3 bases from V and 9 bases from J, leaving 22 bases between. Germline V gene sequence: CDR1 KGHDR, CDR2 SFDVKD.

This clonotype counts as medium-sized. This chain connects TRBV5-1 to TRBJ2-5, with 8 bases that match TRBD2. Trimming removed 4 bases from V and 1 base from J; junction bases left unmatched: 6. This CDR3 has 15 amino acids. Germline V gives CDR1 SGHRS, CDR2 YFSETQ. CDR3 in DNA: TGCGCCAGCAGCCCGGAAGCGGGAGTCCAAGAGACCCAGTACTTC. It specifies CASSPEAGVQETQYF.

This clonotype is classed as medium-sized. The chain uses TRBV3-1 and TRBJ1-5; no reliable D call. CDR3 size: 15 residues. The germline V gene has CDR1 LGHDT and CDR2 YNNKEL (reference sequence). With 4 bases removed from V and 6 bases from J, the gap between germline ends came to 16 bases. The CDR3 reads CASSPHIESGQPQHF. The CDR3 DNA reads TGTGCCAGCAGCCCCCATATAGAGTCAGGTCAGCCCCAGCATTTT.

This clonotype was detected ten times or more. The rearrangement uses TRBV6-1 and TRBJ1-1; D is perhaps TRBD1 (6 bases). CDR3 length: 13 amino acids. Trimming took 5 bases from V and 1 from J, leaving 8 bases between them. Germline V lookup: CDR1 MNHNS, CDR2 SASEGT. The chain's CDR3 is CASSSQGNTEAFF. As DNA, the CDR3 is TGTGCCAGCAGTTCACAGGGGAACACTGAAGCTTTCTTT.

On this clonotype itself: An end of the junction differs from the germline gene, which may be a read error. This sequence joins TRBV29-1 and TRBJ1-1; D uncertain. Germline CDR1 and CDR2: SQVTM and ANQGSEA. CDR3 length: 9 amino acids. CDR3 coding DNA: TGCAGAGTTGAAGATACGGCTTTCTTT. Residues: CRVEDTAFF.

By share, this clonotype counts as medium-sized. This CDR3 is CATSDTSGRVGSTDTQYF. The CDR3 bases are TGTGCCACCAGTGACACTAGCGGGAGAGTCGGTAGCACAGATACGCAGTATTTT. This chain uses TRBV24-1 with TRBJ2-3; 11 bases are shared with TRBD2. Trimming cost V 4 bases and J 0 bases; bases outside gene matches: 8. The CDR3 consists of 18 residues. Germline CDR1 is KGHDR and CDR2 is SFDVKD.

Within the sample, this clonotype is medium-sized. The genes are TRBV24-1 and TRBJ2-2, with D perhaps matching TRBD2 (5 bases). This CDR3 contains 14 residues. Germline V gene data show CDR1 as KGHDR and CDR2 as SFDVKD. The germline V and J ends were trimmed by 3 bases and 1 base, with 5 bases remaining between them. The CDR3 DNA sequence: TGTGCCACCAGTGATGGGAGGAACACCGGGGAGCTGTTTTTT. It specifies CATSDGRNTGELFF.

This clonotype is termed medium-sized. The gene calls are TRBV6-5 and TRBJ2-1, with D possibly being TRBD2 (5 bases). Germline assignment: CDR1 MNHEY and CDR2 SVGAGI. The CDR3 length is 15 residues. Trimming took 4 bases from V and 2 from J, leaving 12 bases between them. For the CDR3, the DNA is TGTGCCAGCAGTTTGGGAGACACGGCCTACAATGAGCAGTTCTTC. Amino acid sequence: CASSLGDTAYNEQFF.

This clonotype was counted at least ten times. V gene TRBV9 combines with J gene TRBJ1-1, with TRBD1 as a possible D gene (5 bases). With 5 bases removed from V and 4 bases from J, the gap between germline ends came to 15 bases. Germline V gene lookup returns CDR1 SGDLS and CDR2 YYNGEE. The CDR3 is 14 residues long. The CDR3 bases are TGTGCCAGCAGTCGGGGCACACTACGCACTGAAGCTTTCTTT. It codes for CASSRGTLRTEAFF.

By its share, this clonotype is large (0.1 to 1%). The CDR3 loop is CAISEGQNSRNTGELFF. The DNA for the CDR3 is TGTGCCATCAGTGAAGGACAAAATTCTCGTAACACCGGGGAGCTGTTTTTT. The chain couples TRBV10-3 to TRBJ2-2; perhaps TRBD1 as D (5 bases). The CDR3 runs to 17 residues. Germline V gives CDR1 ENHRY, CDR2 SYGVKD. The V end lost 3 bases, the J end lost 2 bases, and 16 bases lay between the germline ends.

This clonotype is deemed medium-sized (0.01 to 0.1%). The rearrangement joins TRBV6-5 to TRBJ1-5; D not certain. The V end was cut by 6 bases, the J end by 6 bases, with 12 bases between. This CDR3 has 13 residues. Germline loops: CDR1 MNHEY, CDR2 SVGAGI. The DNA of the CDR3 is TGTGCCAGCAGCTTCGACCGCTCTCAGCCCCAGCATTTT. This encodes CASSFDRSQPQHF.